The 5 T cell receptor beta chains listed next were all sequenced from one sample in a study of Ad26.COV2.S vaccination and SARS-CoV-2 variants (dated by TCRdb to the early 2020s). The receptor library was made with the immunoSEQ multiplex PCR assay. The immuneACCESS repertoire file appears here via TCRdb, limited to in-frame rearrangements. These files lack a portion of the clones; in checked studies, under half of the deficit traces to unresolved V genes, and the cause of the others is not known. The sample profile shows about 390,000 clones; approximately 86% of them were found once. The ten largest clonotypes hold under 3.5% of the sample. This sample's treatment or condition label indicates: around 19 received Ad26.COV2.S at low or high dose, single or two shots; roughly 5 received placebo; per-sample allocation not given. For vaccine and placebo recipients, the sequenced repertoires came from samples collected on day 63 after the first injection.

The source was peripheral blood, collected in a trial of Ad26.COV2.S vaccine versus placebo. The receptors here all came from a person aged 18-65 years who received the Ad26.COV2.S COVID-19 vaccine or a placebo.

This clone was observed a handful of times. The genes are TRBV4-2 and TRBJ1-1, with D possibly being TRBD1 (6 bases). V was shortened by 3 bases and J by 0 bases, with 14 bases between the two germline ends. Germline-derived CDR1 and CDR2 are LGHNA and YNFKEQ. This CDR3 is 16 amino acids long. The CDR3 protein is CASSHGIQGMNTEAFF. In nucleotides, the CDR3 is TGTGCCAGCAGCCATGGGATACAGGGAATGAACACTGAAGCTTTCTTT.

The DNA of the CDR3 is TGCGCCAGCAGTGAGTCGGTAGGGGAGGACTCACCCCTCCACTTT. This gives the protein CASSESVGEDSPLHF. The genes are TRBV10-1 and TRBJ1-6, with D possibly matching TRBD1 (5 bases). The germline V gene has CDR1 WNHNN and CDR2 SYGVQD (reference sequence). This CDR3 is built from 15 residues. The V gene lost 0 bases and the J gene lost 10 bases, with 13 bases spanning the gap.

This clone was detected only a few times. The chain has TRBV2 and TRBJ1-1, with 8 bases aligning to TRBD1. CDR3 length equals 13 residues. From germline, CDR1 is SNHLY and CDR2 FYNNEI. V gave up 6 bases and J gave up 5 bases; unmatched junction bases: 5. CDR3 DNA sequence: TGTGCCAGCAGGACAGGGGAAAGAACTGAAGCTTTCTTT. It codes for CASRTGERTEAFF.

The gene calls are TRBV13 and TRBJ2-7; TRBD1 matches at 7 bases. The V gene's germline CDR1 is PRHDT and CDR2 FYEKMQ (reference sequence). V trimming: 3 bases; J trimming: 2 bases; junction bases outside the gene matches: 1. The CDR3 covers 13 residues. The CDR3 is CASSLTGPYEQYF. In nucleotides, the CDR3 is TGTGCCAGCAGCTTGACAGGGCCCTACGAGCAGTACTTC.

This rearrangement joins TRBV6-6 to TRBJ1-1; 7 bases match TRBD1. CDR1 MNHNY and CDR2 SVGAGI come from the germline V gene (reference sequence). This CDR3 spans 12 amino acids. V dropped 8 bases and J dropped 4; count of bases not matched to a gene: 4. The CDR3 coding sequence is TGTGCCAGCGGGGCAGGGGGCACTGAAGCTTTCTTT. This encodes CASGAGGTEAFF.